This entry lists 28 T cell receptor beta chains sequenced from one sample in a study of T cell repertoires in cytomegalovirus infection. In TCRdb, the reads were re-called with MiXCR into one record per CDR3 protein. Of approximately 310,000 distinct CDR3 sequences listed, 20% to 25% were seen once; the top ten hold roughly 14%. These receptors are not linked to any known antigen. The material sequenced was cultured PBMCs, taken from culture after CMV antigen stimulation. These receptors were obtained from a human donor in good health (CMV status not recorded). Some clones in this sample may be carry-over from other donors' samples.

This clonotype was seen a handful of times. This chain uses TRBV14 with TRBJ2-7; 10 bases line up with TRBD2. CDR1 and CDR2 (germline): SGHDN, FVKESK. Germline trimming cut 2 bases from V and 4 bases from J; bases unmatched to any gene: 11. This CDR3 has 17 amino acids. The CDR3 sequence is CASSQRWGSGRSYEQYF. CDR3 sequence (DNA): TGTGCCAGCAGCCAAAGATGGGGTAGCGGGAGGTCATACGAGCAGTACTTC.

This clonotype was seen at least ten times. The V and J genes are TRBV7-2 and TRBJ1-1; D remains ambiguous. CDR3 size: 15 residues. Trimming took 3 bases from V and 4 from J, leaving 15 bases between them. CDR1 is SGHTA and CDR2 is FQGNSA in the germline V gene. Here the CDR3 reads CASSFRRTAGTEAFF. As DNA, the CDR3 is TGTGCCAGCAGCTTCCGAAGGACGGCCGGCACTGAAGCTTTCTTT.

The chain links TRBV20-1 to TRBJ1-5; D is unresolved. Germline CDR1 DFQATT, CDR2 SNEGSKA (reference sequence). V was clipped by 1 base and J by 7 bases, with 11 bases between them. The CDR3 runs to 13 residues. In nucleotides, the CDR3 is TGCAGTGCTAGAGCCGACATGGAGCAGCCCCAGCATTTT. Translation: CSARADMEQPQHF.

The V gene is TRBV7-9, the J gene TRBJ1-6; a possible D gene is TRBD1 (5 bases). The germline V gene encodes CDR1 SEHNR and CDR2 FQNEAQ (reference sequence). The CDR3 sequence is 14 residues long. V was shortened by 3 bases and J by 5 bases, with 8 bases between the two germline ends. The CDR3 spells CASSLWDHNSPLHF. The CDR3 nucleotides are TGTGCCAGCAGCTTGTGGGACCATAATTCACCCCTCCACTTT. The complete variable domain, with remaining parts taken from reference TRBV7-9 and TRBJ1-6, reads DTGVSQNPRHKITKRGQNVTFRCDPISEHNRLYWYRQTLGQGPEFLTYFQNEAQLEKSRLLSDRFSAERPKGSFSTLEIQRTEQGDSAMYLCASSLWDHNSPLHFGNGTRLTVT.

A single count supports this clonotype. The chain links TRBV28 to TRBJ1-1; D remains ambiguous. The CDR3 runs to 14 residues. The V end lost 9 bases, the J end lost 2 bases, and 16 bases lay between the germline ends. The germline V gene has CDR1 MDHEN and CDR2 SYDVKM. The CDR3 DNA sequence: TGTGCCAGTCAAAGCGGAGGGATTAACACTGAAGCTTTCTTT. Translated, it gives CASQSGGINTEAFF. Supplemented by reference TRBV28 and TRBJ1-1, the full variable domain reads DVKVTQSSRYLVKRTGEKVFLECVQDMDHENMFWYRQDPGLGLRLIYFSYDVKMKEKGDIPEGYSVSREKKERFSLILESASTNQTSMYLCASQSGGINTEAFFGQGTRLTVV.

This clonotype turned up a few times. The genes are TRBV6-2 or TRBV6-3 and TRBJ2-5; perhaps TRBD2 as D (5 bases). This CDR3 has 15 amino acids. Germline CDR1 MNHEY, CDR2 SVGEGT. Trimming took 8 bases from V and 5 from J, leaving 21 bases between them. The CDR3 DNA reads TGTGCCAGCCACCCGGGGTCCCGAGCCCGTGAGACCCAGTACTTC. Its protein product is CASHPGSRARETQYF.

This clonotype has ten or more counts. The chain joins TRBV11-2 to TRBJ2-3; TRBD2 might be the D (6 bases). V shed 0 bases and J shed 5 bases, with 12 bases lying between them. In germline, CDR1 is SGHAT, CDR2 FQNNGV. The CDR3 runs 15 residues. CDR3: CASSLDRVSGDTQYF. CDR3 sequence (DNA): TGTGCCAGCAGCTTAGATCGGGTTAGCGGAGATACGCAGTATTTT.

This clonotype occurred many times. For the CDR3, the DNA is TGTGCCAGCAGCGCGACTAGCGGCTTCACAGATACGCAGTATTTT. As protein: CASSATSGFTDTQYF. The chain is built from TRBV7-2 and TRBJ2-3; TRBD2 matches at 9 bases. This CDR3 is built from 15 residues. CDR1 and CDR2 (germline): SGHTA, FQGNSA. J lost 2 bases, V lost 5 bases, and 5 bases had no gene match.

CDR3 sequence reads: CASSQEQGRNTGELFF. The CDR3 region has the DNA TGCGCCAGCAGCCAAGAGCAGGGGAGGAACACCGGGGAGCTGTTTTTT. The J gene is TRBJ2-2, the V gene TRBV4-1, with a possible D match to TRBD1 (6 bases). Trimming shortened V by 0 bases and J by 1 base, and 9 bases separated the two germline ends. Germline V lookup: CDR1 MGHRA, CDR2 YSYEKL. This CDR3 comprises 16 residues.

This clonotype appeared a few times. This chain joins TRBV5-5 and TRBJ2-5; 7 bases fit TRBD1. Germline CDR1 SGHKS, CDR2 YYEKEE (reference sequence). The J segment lost 1 base and the V segment lost 2 bases, leaving 5 bases of the junction unmatched. This CDR3 has 15 amino acids. Here the CDR3 reads CASSFPGQLQETQYF. In DNA form, the CDR3 reads TGTGCCAGCAGCTTCCCGGGACAGCTCCAAGAGACCCAGTACTTC.

CDR3: CSARLAGGRGSYNEQFF. The DNA of the CDR3 is TGCAGTGCTAGACTAGCGGGAGGAAGGGGGTCCTACAATGAGCAGTTCTTC. The rearrangement joins TRBV20-1 to TRBJ2-1, with 11 bases lining up with TRBD2. With V trimmed by 2 bases and J by 1 base, 7 bases remained unmatched. CDR1 and CDR2 from the germline V gene are DFQATT and SNEGSKA (reference sequence). The CDR3 length is 17 residues.

V is TRBV20-1 and J is TRBJ2-1; weak D call: TRBD1 (6 bases). The CDR3 has 13 amino acids. The V gene's germline CDR1 is DFQATT and CDR2 SNEGSKA (reference sequence). V lost 7 bases and J 4 bases, leaving 14 bases between the germline ends. The CDR3, as DNA: TGCAGTGTGTACCCGGGACAATACAATGAGCAGTTCTTC. Translated, it gives CSVYPGQYNEQFF.

This clonotype was recorded many times. The chain has TRBV7-2 and TRBJ2-1, with 12 bases identical to TRBD1. Germline CDR1 reads SGHTA; CDR2 reads FQGNSA. After removal of 6 bases from V and 9 bases from J, the junction contained 18 bases not matched to a gene. The CDR3 extends over 18 amino acids. The CDR3 loop is CASSARRAGQGAIGEQFF. The CDR3 DNA sequence: TGTGCCAGCAGTGCTAGGCGGGCGGGACAGGGGGCTATCGGTGAGCAGTTCTTC.

The rearrangement joins TRBV9 to TRBJ1-2, with D possibly TRBD1 on 6 matching bases. CDR1 is SGDLS, CDR2 YYNGEE, per germline. The CDR3 is 15 amino acids. The V end was cut by 0 bases, the J end by 3 bases, with 12 bases between. CDR3 region: CASSVDQGRDYGYTF. As DNA, the CDR3 is TGTGCCAGCAGCGTAGACCAGGGGCGAGACTATGGCTACACCTTC. Using reference TRBV9 and TRBJ1-2 for the parts outside the CDR3, the full variable domain is DSGVTQTPKHLITATGQRVTLRCSPRSGDLSVYWYQQSLDQGLQFLIQYYNGEERAKGNILERFSAQQFPDLHSELNLSSLELGDSALYFCASSVDQGRDYGYTFGSGTRLTVV.

This clonotype was picked up a small number of times. J is TRBJ2-5 and V is TRBV19, with a possible D match to TRBD2 (6 bases). There are 15 residues in the CDR3. Germline V gene sequence: CDR1 LNHDA, CDR2 SQIVND (reference sequence). V was cut by 1 base and J by 3 bases, with 12 bases left in between. The CDR3 loop reads CASSIGLWGEETQYF. CDR3 sequence (DNA): TGTGCCAGTAGTATAGGCCTTTGGGGGGAAGAGACCCAGTACTTC.

This clonotype showed up many times. The gene calls are TRBV7-2 and TRBJ1-2; D not resolved. V was cut by 1 base and J by 7 bases, with 10 bases left in between. Germline V gives CDR1 SGHTA, CDR2 FQGNSA. The CDR3 has 13 residues. Here the CDR3 DNA reads TGTGCCAGCAGCTTAGTTCGGGTTGGTGGCTACACCTTC. This translates into CASSLVRVGGYTF.

This clonotype was observed many times. CDR3 protein: CASTPVVSPSGNTIYF. The CDR3 DNA follows: TGTGCCAGCACCCCCGTCGTGAGCCCCTCTGGAAACACCATATATTTT. V and J are TRBV28 and TRBJ1-3; D gene uncertain. The CDR3 has 16 residues. Germline V lookup: CDR1 MDHEN, CDR2 SYDVKM. V was pared by 7 bases and J by 0 bases, with 16 bases between.

The J gene is TRBJ2-1, the V gene TRBV7-9; 10 nucleotides line up with TRBD2. This CDR3 has 15 residues. The germline gives CDR1 SEHNR, CDR2 FQNEAQ (reference sequence). The ends lost 5 bases at V and 7 bases at J; junction bases unmatched: 8. CDR3 in amino acids: CASSLGLAVWNEQFF. The CDR3 bases are TGTGCCAGCAGCCTCGGACTAGCGGTCTGGAATGAGCAGTTCTTC.

The gene calls are TRBV7-9 and TRBJ1-1; TRBD1 agrees at 8 bases. Germline assignment: CDR1 SEHNR and CDR2 FQNEAQ (reference sequence). With 4 bases clipped from V and 5 bases from J, the junction kept 6 bases outside the gene matches. The CDR3 has 14 amino acids. CDR3 DNA: TGTGCCAGCAGCTCTGGACAGGGCTGGACTGAAGCTTTCTTT. Its protein is CASSSGQGWTEAFF.

This clonotype was recorded only once. The V call is TRBV27, the J call TRBJ1-1; D not certain. The V end lost 1 base, the J end lost 8 bases, and 8 bases lay between the germline ends. From germline, CDR1 is MNHEY and CDR2 SMNVEV (reference sequence). The CDR3 is 12 amino acids. CDR3 coding DNA: TGTGCCAGCAGTTTATTGGGTAAGGAAGCTTTCTTT. It encodes CASSLLGKEAFF.

This clonotype was detected a few times. The J gene is TRBJ2-1, the V gene TRBV6-2 or TRBV6-3; 8 bases map to TRBD1. This CDR3 is built from 14 residues. J was trimmed by 7 bases and V by 4 bases; bases with no gene match: 6. Germline V gene lookup returns CDR1 MNHEY and CDR2 SVGEGT. The CDR3 bases are TGTGCCAGCAGTTGGCAGGGGGCAATAAATGAGCAGTTCTTC. Translation gives CASSWQGAINEQFF.

This clonotype was seen repeatedly, ten times or more. The CDR3 protein is CASSYRKAGGWNEKLFF. CDR3 bases: TGTGCCAGCAGTTACCGGAAGGCAGGGGGTTGGAATGAAAAACTGTTTTTT. This chain links TRBV6-5 with TRBJ1-4, with TRBD1 identical over 7 bases. CDR1 and CDR2 from the germline V gene are MNHEY and SVGAGI. The V segment lost 2 bases and the J segment 5 bases; nucleotides outside the gene matches: 11. This CDR3 has 17 amino acids.

The chain is built from TRBV30 and TRBJ1-4, with TRBD1 as a possible D gene (5 bases). The V end was cut by 4 bases, the J end by 2 bases, with 14 bases between. The CDR3 extends over 15 amino acids. The germline V gene has CDR1 GTSNPN and CDR2 SVGIG (reference sequence). The chain's CDR3 is CAWKRGGRTNEKLFF. The CDR3 DNA sequence: TGTGCCTGGAAAAGGGGCGGACGGACTAATGAAAAACTGTTTTTT.

This clonotype has a count of ten or more. V is TRBV6-2 or TRBV6-3 and J is TRBJ2-3, with D possibly TRBD2 on 5 matching bases. With 6 bases removed from V and 5 bases from J, the gap between germline ends came to 12 bases. Looked up from germline, CDR1 is MNHEY and CDR2 is SVGEGT. The CDR3 runs to 13 residues. The CDR3 DNA sequence: TGTGCCAGCAGCCTGGGAGAGAGAGATACGCAGTATTTT. It is translated as CASSLGERDTQYF.

This clonotype was seen a few times. This sequence joins TRBV9 and TRBJ2-7, with a weak D call TRBD1 (5 bases). The CDR3 is made up of 15 amino acids. The V end was cut by 1 base, the J end by 2 bases, with 13 bases between. CDR1 is SGDLS, CDR2 YYNGEE, per germline. The DNA of the CDR3 is TGTGCCAGCAGCGTAAGTACAGGAGCCACCTACGAGCAGTACTTC. As protein: CASSVSTGATYEQYF.

This clonotype came up a few times. The chain has TRBV10-3 and TRBJ1-1, with 7 bases identical to TRBD1. CDR1 and CDR2 (germline): ENHRY, SYGVKD. Trimming removed 9 bases from V and 2 bases from J; junction bases left unmatched: 3. This CDR3 comprises 12 residues. The CDR3 DNA reads as TGTGCCATTACAGGGGTTAACACTGAAGCTTTCTTT. Residues: CAITGVNTEAFF.

This clonotype was recorded at least ten times. The V and J genes are TRBV6-1 and TRBJ1-2, with 8 bases aligning to TRBD1. V lost 2 bases to trimming and J lost 7 bases; unmatched junction nucleotides: 3. This CDR3 contains 13 residues. Germline V lookup: CDR1 MNHNS, CDR2 SASEGT. The CDR3 bases are TGTGCCAGCAGTGAATCCAGGGGGCGTGGCTACACCTTC. Translating it yields CASSESRGRGYTF.

This clonotype was observed a handful of times. As DNA, the CDR3 is TGTGCCAGCAGTCCCGGGACTAGCGGGAACCAAGAGACCCAGTACTTC. It encodes CASSPGTSGNQETQYF. J is TRBJ2-5 and V is TRBV6-2 or TRBV6-3; 13 bases line up with TRBD2. Germline assignment: CDR1 MNHEY and CDR2 SVGEGT. V shed 5 bases, J shed 0 bases, and the junction held 3 bases outside the gene matches. CDR3 length: 16 residues.